What follows is one T cell receptor beta chain and its context. What it binds is not known. Using immunoSEQ multiplex PCR, the repertoire was profiled, and TCRdb retains in-frame clones only, with some absent. The table includes about 25,000 clones, roughly 94% detected once. CDR1 and CDR2 (germline): SGHTA, FQGNSA. This CDR3 has 15 residues. V was pared by 2 bases and J by 12 bases, with 9 bases of the junction left unmatched. The sample comes from a study of graft-versus-host responses after intestinal transplantation. Study-level points and caveats: Peak levels of circulating GvH clones tracked with early post-transplant HvG declines.

The sequence was obtained from a human patient who received an intestinal transplant, so some T cells may come from the graft donor. The rearrangement joins TRBV7-2 to TRBJ1-5; 11 bases fit TRBD1. Sample: PBMCs, taken 156 days after intestinal transplant. The CDR3 DNA sequence: TGTGCCAGCAGCTTATGGGGGACAGGGGGGAATCGCCAGCATTTT. It codes for CASSLWGTGGNRQHF.